These 5 T cell receptor beta chains share one sample of origin, sequenced in a study of T-cell reconstitution after alpha-beta-depleted transplantation in children. Unique molecular identifiers were used to barcode this TCRbeta library. TCRdb fed the PCR reads into MiXCR, producing one record per CDR3 protein. The table lists 670,000 or so distinct CDR3 sequences, roughly 14% of them singletons. The source material was PBMCs, sampled before TCRalphabeta/CD19-depleted stem cell transplant. The source of these receptors is a girl aged 2-9 years with congenital amegakaryocytic thrombocytopenia, due to receive a stem cell transplant.

This clonotype has a count of ten or more. In DNA, the CDR3 is TGTGCCAGCAGTTTGCCGGCGGAAGAGACCCAGTACTTC. Its translation is CASSLPAEETQYF. The chain uses TRBV28 and TRBJ2-5; D remains ambiguous. This CDR3 is 13 amino acids long. V shed 3 bases and J shed 3 bases, with 8 bases lying between them. Per germline, CDR1 MDHEN and CDR2 SYDVKM.

The chain joins TRBV5-1 to TRBJ2-6; possibly TRBD2 for D (6 bases). The CDR3 covers 20 residues. V was clipped by 0 bases and J by 0 bases, with 19 bases between them. CDR1 and CDR2 (germline): SGHRS, YFSETQ. The CDR3 is CASSLAGLTGSISGANVLTF. Here the CDR3 DNA reads TGCGCCAGCAGCTTGGCCGGTTTGACCGGGAGCATCTCTGGGGCCAACGTCCTGACTTTC.

This clonotype was detected many times. The chain uses TRBV10-3 and TRBJ1-3; D ambiguous. This CDR3 spans 14 amino acids. Germline-derived CDR1 and CDR2 are ENHRY and SYGVKD. Trimming pared 2 bases from V and 0 bases from J, leaving 5 bases between. CDR3 DNA: TGTGCCATCAGTGAGACGCTCTCTGGAAACACCATATATTTT. Its translation: CAISETLSGNTIYF.

This clonotype was observed many times. CDR3 amino acids: CASSRGTESEAFF. CDR3 bases: TGTGCCAGCAGTAGGGGAACGGAGAGCGAAGCTTTCTTT. The chain recombines TRBV6-5 with TRBJ1-1, with a weak D call TRBD1 (5 bases). The V gene's germline CDR1 is MNHEY and CDR2 SVGAGI. V was shortened by 5 bases and J by 8 bases, with 15 bases between the two germline ends. The CDR3 contains 13 residues.

The table lists this clonotype with a few counts. The rearrangement uses TRBV5-1 and TRBJ2-7; D unclear. The CDR3 consists of 18 residues. Trimming cost V 1 base and J 6 bases, with 26 bases left between them. In germline, CDR1 is SGHRS, CDR2 YFSETQ. DNA for the CDR3: TGCGCCAGCAGCTTGTGGCGGAGCTCCCATTCAAGTCTTTCCGAGCAGTACTTC. Encoded protein: CASSLWRSSHSSLSEQYF.